The present entry profiles one TCR beta chain with its context. Its matching antigen is unknown. Donors were healthy HIV-negative adults without recent acute infections or vaccinations. V was clipped by 7 bases and J by 4 bases, with 19 bases between them. There are 16 residues in the CDR3. From germline, CDR1 is SNHLY and CDR2 FYNNEI. Each subset's genomic DNA was shared equally among a number of immunoSEQ plates. The protocol was immunoSEQ multiplex PCR, while the TCRdb copy is restricted to in-frame clones and leaves out a portion. The table lists some 450,000 clones, around 77% of them singletons, with more than 10% in the top ten. This specimen belongs to a study of shared clonotypes between healthy human individuals. Study results and caveats: Donor scarcity curtailed the genetic and exposure-history diversity represented herein. Among donors, clonotype sharing was expected to be affected by sequencing depth.

The sequence came from a woman in her thirties or forties in good health. Some clones in this sample may be carry-over from other donors' samples. The rearrangement links TRBV2 to TRBJ1-4, with D maybe TRBD1 (6 bases). Sequences were obtained from PBMCs. CDR3: CASTRPEGGDNEKLFF. CDR3 DNA sequence: TGTGCCAGCACTCGACCCGAGGGGGGGGATAATGAAAAACTGTTTTTT.